The 21 T cell receptor beta chains listed next were all sequenced from one sample in a study of Graves' ophthalmopathy and Graves' hyperthyroidism (dated by TCRdb to 2017 to 2018). These reads were obtained on an Illumina HiSeq 2000. For repertoire sequencing, the TCR beta CDR3 regions were amplified from RNA transcripts. The first round of RT-PCR was done with HTBI primers and the Qiagen OneStep RT-PCR kit, and was followed by a second round of multiplex PCR, then size selection and purification. The public reads were reanalyzed by TCRdb: fastp trimming at Q25, MiXCR alignment, in-frame beta chains only. Every entry covers one CDR3 protein and lists the most common genes and DNA from its rows. Recorded for this sample are about 400,000 distinct CDR3 sequences; approximately 16% of them occurred a single time. Clones ranked in the top ten supply more than 1.5% of the sample. Sequenced sample: peripheral blood. All receptors come from a woman in her late teens or twenties with Graves' ophthalmopathy. Donor details come from another sample of the same person, matched by shared clones.

This clonotype has ten or more counts. The CDR3 loop is CASSLGQTYEQYF. In DNA form, the CDR3 reads TGTGCCAGCAGTCTAGGACAGACCTACGAGCAGTACTTC. The genes are TRBV12-3 or TRBV12-4 and TRBJ2-7, with D possibly matching TRBD1 (6 bases). The V gene lost 5 bases and the J gene lost 2 bases, with 10 bases spanning the gap. This CDR3 has 13 residues.

This clonotype has just a few counts. V and J are TRBV6-1 and TRBJ1-1; D not certain. V was trimmed by 5 bases and J by 7 bases, leaving 8 bases between them. This CDR3 is built from 11 residues. Per the germline V gene, CDR1 is MNHNS and CDR2 is SASEGT. CDR3 sequence (DNA): TGTGCCAGCAGTCCTGCAAGTGAAGCTTTCTTT. It is translated as CASSPASEAFF.

The table lists this clonotype with a few counts. V gene TRBV30 combines with J gene TRBJ2-6; weak D call: TRBD2 (5 bases). The CDR3 has 15 amino acids. CDR1 GTSNPN and CDR2 SVGIG come from the germline V gene (reference sequence). Trimming removed 2 bases from V and 0 bases from J, with 8 bases in between. The CDR3 DNA reads as TGTGCCTGGAGTATGGGAGACTCTGGGGCCAACGTCCTGACTTTC. It translates to CAWSMGDSGANVLTF.

This clonotype showed up many times. This chain links TRBV29-1 with TRBJ2-5, with 7 bases that match TRBD2. The CDR3 sequence is 12 residues long. Trimming at V came to 7 bases and at J to 4 bases, leaving 6 bases not matched to a gene. Germline V gene data show CDR1 as SQVTM and CDR2 as ANQGSEA. CDR3 sequence reads: CSAEAGVETQYF. The CDR3 DNA reads as TGCAGCGCCGAGGCGGGGGTAGAGACCCAGTACTTC.

This clonotype came up many times. This rearrangement joins TRBV27 to TRBJ2-7; TRBD1 matches 9 bases. This CDR3 comprises 15 residues. V dropped 6 bases and J dropped 7; count of bases not matched to a gene: 13. CDR1 and CDR2 from the germline V gene are MNHEY and SMNVEV (reference sequence). The CDR3 loop is CASSRPGQGSREQYF. The CDR3 DNA reads as TGTGCCAGCAGCAGACCGGGACAGGGATCCCGGGAGCAGTACTTC.

This clonotype was detected many times. The CDR3 spells CASSPRGGSSYGYTF. Written as DNA, the CDR3 is TGTGCCAGCAGCCCTCGGGGAGGGTCCAGCTATGGCTACACCTTC. This chain connects TRBV9 to TRBJ1-2; D gene unclear. Germline loops: CDR1 SGDLS, CDR2 YYNGEE. The CDR3 totals 15 residues. Trimming removed 4 bases from V and 4 bases from J, with 17 bases in between.

This clonotype came up many times. This sequence joins TRBV12-3 or TRBV12-4 and TRBJ2-4, with 7 bases identical to TRBD2. The CDR3 extends over 16 amino acids. Unmatched junction bases numbered 11, after V lost 6 bases and J lost 3 bases. DNA for the CDR3: TGTGCCAGCAGCCTGCTAGGTTGGGAGGGCAAAAACATTCAGTACTTC. Its translation is CASSLLGWEGKNIQYF.

This clonotype was seen repeatedly, ten times or more. The J gene is TRBJ1-2, the V gene TRBV6-2 or TRBV6-3; possibly TRBD1 for D (6 bases). The CDR3 loop spans 19 amino acids. In germline, CDR1 is MNHEY, CDR2 SVGEGT. Trimming took 5 bases from V and 5 from J, leaving 30 bases between them. The CDR3 nucleotides read TGTGCCAGCAGTCATCCCGGGCACCAGAGGACAGTTCAGTTGTATGGCTACACCTTC. It yields the protein CASSHPGHQRTVQLYGYTF.

This clonotype was observed at least ten times. J is TRBJ1-5 and V is TRBV6-2 or TRBV6-3, with a tentative D call TRBD1 (6 bases). V dropped 2 bases and J dropped 4 bases, with 12 bases sitting between them. The CDR3 sequence is 15 residues long. CDR1 is MNHEY, CDR2 SVGEGT, per germline. The CDR3 is CASSYGPGENQPQHF. DNA for the CDR3: TGTGCCAGCAGTTACGGGCCAGGGGAAAATCAGCCCCAGCATTTT.

This clonotype was recorded at least ten times. The conserved final phenylalanine or tryptophan is absent from the CDR3, which likely points to a read error. The gene calls are TRBV12-3 or TRBV12-4 and TRBJ2-2; 11 bases align to TRBD2. The V and J ends lost 6 bases and 3 bases, in that order; junction bases with no gene match: 9. CDR3 length: 17 amino acids. CDR3 DNA sequence: TGTGCCAGCAGGCCCGAGGGACTAGCGGATGACACCGGGGAGCTGTTTCTT. This sequence encodes CASRPEGLADDTGELFL.

In its sample, this clonotype was seen many times. The CDR3 sequence: CSVFRGGARYQETQYF. The CDR3 bases are TGCAGTGTTTTTCGCGGGGGGGCCCGGTACCAAGAGACCCAGTACTTC. The chain combines TRBV20-1 with TRBJ2-5, with 9 bases matching TRBD2. The germline V gene has CDR1 DFQATT and CDR2 SNEGSKA (reference sequence). The CDR3 contains 16 residues. V was pared by 7 bases and J by 0 bases, with 12 bases of the junction left unmatched.

The chain joins TRBV6-1 to TRBJ2-7, with TRBD2 as a possible D gene (5 bases). This CDR3 comprises 14 residues. Trimming left V 10 bases short and J 0 bases short, with 16 bases between. Germline loops: CDR1 MNHNS, CDR2 SASEGT. The CDR3 DNA follows: TGTGCCACCAGAGGACTTAGGAGCTCCTACGAGCAGTACTTC. It encodes CATRGLRSSYEQYF.

This clonotype showed up many times. The rearrangement links TRBV12-3 or TRBV12-4 to TRBJ2-2; D remains unclear. This CDR3 has 13 amino acids. Trimming took 3 bases from V and 7 from J, leaving 9 bases between them. Here the CDR3 reads CASSLNKGGELFF. CDR3 nucleotide sequence: TGTGCCAGCAGTTTGAATAAAGGCGGGGAGCTGTTTTTT.

This clonotype was seen many times. The V call is TRBV12-3 or TRBV12-4, the J call TRBJ2-5; D is perhaps TRBD2 (5 bases). Trimming left V 7 bases short and J 2 bases short, with 8 bases between. This CDR3 region has 12 residues. The CDR3 spells CASTRGQETQYF. CDR3 DNA sequence: TGTGCCAGCACCCGGGGTCAAGAGACCCAGTACTTC.

This chain joins TRBV20-1 and TRBJ2-5; a weak D match, TRBD1 (6 bases). The CDR3 length is 15 residues. The V and J ends lost 1 base and 4 bases respectively, with 16 bases between them. Germline V CDR1 and CDR2: DFQATT, SNEGSKA (reference sequence). The CDR3 loop reads CSARATRQVIETQYF. The CDR3 DNA follows: TGCAGTGCTAGAGCCACACGACAGGTTATAGAGACCCAGTACTTC.

This clonotype was found many times. V is TRBV11-2 and J is TRBJ2-7; D may be TRBD1 (8 bases). The CDR3 totals 14 residues. Trimming pared 8 bases from V and 2 bases from J, leaving 16 bases between. CDR1 and CDR2 (germline): SGHAT, FQNNGV. CDR3 amino acids: CASARTGTTYEQYF. The CDR3 DNA reads TGTGCCAGCGCAAGGACAGGGACTACCTACGAGCAGTACTTC.

This clonotype was counted ten times or more. The chain carries TRBV6-2 or TRBV6-3 and TRBJ1-5, with TRBD1 as a possible D gene (5 bases). V lost 6 bases and J lost 4, with 10 bases in between. CDR1 is MNHEY and CDR2 is SVGEGT in the germline V gene. The CDR3 has 13 residues. This CDR3 reads CASRRDGNQPQHF. The CDR3 DNA reads as TGTGCCAGCAGAAGGGACGGAAATCAGCCCCAGCATTTT.

This clonotype was recorded a few times. The chain couples TRBV25-1 to TRBJ1-2; possibly TRBD1 for D (5 bases). V was shortened by 2 bases and J by 7 bases, with 8 bases between the two germline ends. The CDR3 is 12 residues long. Looked up from germline, CDR1 is MGHDK and CDR2 is SYGVNS. CDR3 DNA sequence: TGTGCCAGCAGTGAACTGCAGGGTGGCTACACCTTC. Residues: CASSELQGGYTF.

This clonotype has ten or more counts. V is TRBV30 and J is TRBJ1-5; D ambiguous. Germline lookup yields CDR1 GTSNPN and CDR2 SVGIG (reference sequence). CDR3 length equals 12 residues. V was shortened by 4 bases and J by 3 bases, with 7 bases between the two germline ends. CDR3 DNA: TGTGCCTGGACACAGAACAATCAGCCCCAGCATTTT. Translating it yields CAWTQNNQPQHF.

This clonotype has at least ten counts. The chain couples TRBV6-4 to TRBJ1-2, with 8 bases identical to TRBD1. The CDR3 extends over 14 amino acids. Trimming took 7 bases from V and 0 from J; bases not matched to a gene: 4. CDR1 is MRHNA, CDR2 SNTAGT, per germline. CDR3 amino acids: CASTDRGTNYGYTF. In DNA, the CDR3 is TGTGCCAGCACCGACAGGGGAACTAACTATGGCTACACCTTC.

This clonotype was observed at least ten times. V is TRBV2 and J is TRBJ1-5; D is unclear. Looked up from germline, CDR1 is SNHLY and CDR2 is FYNNEI. Trimming took off 7 bases at V and 0 bases at J, with 7 bases between the two ends. The CDR3 totals 13 residues. The CDR3 sequence is CASKEDSNQPQHF. The CDR3 DNA reads TGTGCCAGCAAAGAGGATAGCAATCAGCCCCAGCATTTT.